The sequence of this T cell receptor (beta chain) was determined in a study of monozygotic twins with inflammatory bowel disease. The CDR3 is made up of 13 amino acids. Germline CDR1 is MGHDK and CDR2 is SYGVNS. TCRdb processed the 5' RACE reads again and assigns one entry to each CDR3 protein, with no DNA. The sample table includes approximately 400,000 distinct CDR3 sequences. The receptor comes from a human donor with ulcerative colitis or Crohn's disease, or a healthy co-twin of an affected twin (not recorded which). The genes are TRBV25-1 and TRBJ2-1. The material sequenced was blood. CDR3 residues: CASSARRDNEQFF.